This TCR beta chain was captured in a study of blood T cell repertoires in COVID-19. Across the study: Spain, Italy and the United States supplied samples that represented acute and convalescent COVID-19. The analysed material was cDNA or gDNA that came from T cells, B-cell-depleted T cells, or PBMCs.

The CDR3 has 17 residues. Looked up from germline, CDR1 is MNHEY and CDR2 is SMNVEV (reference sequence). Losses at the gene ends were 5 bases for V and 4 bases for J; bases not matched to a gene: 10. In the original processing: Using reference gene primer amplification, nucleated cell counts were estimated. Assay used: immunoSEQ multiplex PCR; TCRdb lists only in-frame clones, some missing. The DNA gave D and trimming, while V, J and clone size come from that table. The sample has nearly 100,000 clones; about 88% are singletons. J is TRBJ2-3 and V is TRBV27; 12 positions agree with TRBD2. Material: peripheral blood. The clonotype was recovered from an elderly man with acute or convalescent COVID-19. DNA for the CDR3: TGTGCCAGCAGTAGAGTAGGACTAGCGGGAATCCCAGATACGCAGTATTTT. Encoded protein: CASSRVGLAGIPDTQYF.